This note documents a single T cell receptor (beta chain) sequence. How the authors handled the data: Quantification of nucleated cells was approximated via reference gene primer amplification. The protocol was immunoSEQ multiplex PCR, while the TCRdb copy is restricted to in-frame clones and leaves out a portion. The V and J calls and clone size were taken over from that table, and D and trimming were inferred from the DNA. The sample consists of some 130,000 clones, less than 90% of them appearing once. The data are from a study of blood T cell repertoires in COVID-19. The V gene's germline CDR1 is MNHEY and CDR2 SVGAGI. V lost 7 bases, J lost 4 bases, and 8 bases lay in between. The CDR3 consists of 13 residues.

The sample comprised PBMCs or T cells enriched from blood (not recorded which). The genes are TRBV6-5 and TRBJ1-6, with D unresolved. The origin of this receptor is a man aged 40-50 years with acute COVID-19. CDR3 DNA sequence: TGTGCCAGCACGGAACAGTATAATTCACCCCTCCACTTT. Translating it yields CASTEQYNSPLHF.